What follows describes a single TCR beta chain. Its recognized antigen is unknown. No much larger clone exists at a distance of one base, and base qualities are not known. TCR CDR3 regions were amplified from genomic DNA by multiplex PCR using the deep immunoSEQ assay. Extracted genomic DNA from each cell subset was distributed evenly across all wells of several immunoSEQ 96-well plates, and each plate was treated as a replicate. For sorted subsets, approximately 200 ng of genomic DNA, equivalent to 25,000 to 35,000 T cell genomes, went into each replicate PCR. Purified libraries were quantified with a Qubit 3.0 fluorometer, sized on a Bioanalyzer 2100, and re-quantified with the KAPA Library Quantification kit. Every immunoSEQ 96-well plate was sequenced on a dedicated single-read 150-cycle Illumina NextSeq 550 flow cell. The authors processed their data as follows. Because the immunoSEQ output held only junctional sequences and lacked quality scores, the filtering could not match the filtering applied to full-length reads. Sequences were annotated with PyIR, a Python wrapper for IgBLAST v1.9, and V/J genes and CDR3 were assigned using IMGT germline references. Reads with weak V/J assignments (E-value above 1e-6), missing CDR3, stop codons, out-of-frame junctions, or ambiguous translated residues were removed. V3J clonotypes were defined as sequences sharing an identical inferred V gene, J gene, and CDR3 amino acid sequence. Percentage overlap between repertoires was calculated by dividing the number of shared unique clonotypes by the size of the smaller repertoire. Richness of each repertoire was evaluated using RTK rarefaction, the Chao1 estimator, and Recon v2.1 estimates of unobserved clonotypes. Generation probabilities for all TCRbeta clonotypes obtained by the gDNA method from a few donors were computed using OLGA. What TCRdb holds here is the immuneACCESS table cut down to in-frame rearrangements. Part of the clones is not present; checked against another copy, under half of the missing clones reflect an unresolved V gene, and the others are unexplained. From that table come the V and J calls and clone size; the DNA was used to work out D and trimming. In all, the sample holds some 2 million clones, and over 85% of those were seen once. The ten largest clones represent around 0.13% of the sample.

The germline V gene encodes CDR1 KGHSH and CDR2 LQKENI. Unmatched junction bases come to 8, with V trimmed by 3 bases and J by 4 bases. There are 16 amino acids in the CDR3, from cysteine to phenylalanine inclusive. Only the CDR3 portion is preserved as DNA: 48 bases, with reading frame beginning at the first base. This sample was included in a study of shared clonotypes between healthy human individuals (dated by TCRdb to about 2020). For context, the study as a whole: Two women and three men aged 18 to 49 years were included in the cohort. For each donor, three plates each were used for CD4 naive and CD4 memory, two plates were used for CD8 naive, and one plate was used for CD8 memory. To estimate repertoire size and how much clonotypes are shared between individuals, the study performed deep sequencing of blood TCR repertoires from about 5 healthy adults. Libraries were prepared and TCR repertoires were sequenced by different laboratories using diverse techniques, in order to increase sequencing depth and limit assay-specific biases. Leukapheresis yielded between about 0.9 and 9.5 billion PBMCs per donor.

What the authors observed across the whole study: Even with the large sequencing depth, rarefaction of the sorted-subset datasets indicated that sequencing was incomplete. Sharing across several donors was observed for approximately 4.6% of naive CD4, over 3% of naive CD8, about 2.3% of memory CD4, and around 0.4% of memory CD8 clonotypes. Pairwise subsampling led to the expectation that sequencing depth would affect the degree of clonotype sharing among donors. The genetic and exposure-history diversity represented was limited by the small number of donors. Larger estimated clonotype richness was generally found for naive subsets than for memory subsets. Sampling was restricted to blood, and TCR repertoires in tissues likely differ from the TCR repertoires found in blood. Clonotypes shared by all four sorted-subset donors showed higher generation probabilities than non-shared clonotypes.

The donors were healthy, HIV-negative adults with no recently reported acute infections or vaccinations. All donors were Caucasian adults living in Nashville, Tennessee, USA. CD4+ T cells were enriched by magnetic negative selection; naive cells were then positively selected on CD45RA, and the negative fraction formed the memory subset. After blood collection by leukapheresis, PBMCs were isolated using Ficoll-Histopaque density gradient centrifugation and then cryopreserved in the vapor phase of liquid nitrogen. Analytical flow cytometry was used to check the purity and quantity of each magnetically sorted T cell population. Genomic DNA was isolated from each sorted fraction and quantified by UV absorbance on a Nanodrop 2000c.

Input material: naive CD4+ T cells sorted from blood. The label giving this sample's cell subset or site can be read as: CD45RA+ positively selected. This receptor was identified in a man between 18 and 35 years old in good health. The rearrangement combines TRBV18 with TRBJ1-5; TRBD1 matches 8 bases in the middle. In nucleotide form, the sequence is TGTGCCAGCTCACCGGAGACAGGGGCTAATAATCAGCCCCAGCATTTT. Translated, this gives CASSPETGANNQPQHF.